This T cell receptor beta chain was profiled in a study of blood T cell repertoires in COVID-19. Per the germline V gene, CDR1 is SGHDT and CDR2 is YYEEEE. The CDR3 has 14 amino acids. Trimming removed 4 bases at V and 7 bases at J, with 14 bases between. This clone appeared once. Sequencing was performed with immunoSEQ multiplex PCR; in TCRdb, only in-frame clones are kept and a portion is missing. Of 130,000 or so clones in the sample, about 83% were seen once. The specimen sequenced was peripheral blood. This chain uses TRBV5-6 with TRBJ1-4; D is ambiguous. The receptor was derived from a human donor in a cohort sampled during active COVID-19. CDR3 sequence: CASSPLFGGEKLFF. The CDR3 DNA sequence: TGTGCCAGCAGCCCTCTATTCGGCGGTGAAAAACTGTTTTTT.